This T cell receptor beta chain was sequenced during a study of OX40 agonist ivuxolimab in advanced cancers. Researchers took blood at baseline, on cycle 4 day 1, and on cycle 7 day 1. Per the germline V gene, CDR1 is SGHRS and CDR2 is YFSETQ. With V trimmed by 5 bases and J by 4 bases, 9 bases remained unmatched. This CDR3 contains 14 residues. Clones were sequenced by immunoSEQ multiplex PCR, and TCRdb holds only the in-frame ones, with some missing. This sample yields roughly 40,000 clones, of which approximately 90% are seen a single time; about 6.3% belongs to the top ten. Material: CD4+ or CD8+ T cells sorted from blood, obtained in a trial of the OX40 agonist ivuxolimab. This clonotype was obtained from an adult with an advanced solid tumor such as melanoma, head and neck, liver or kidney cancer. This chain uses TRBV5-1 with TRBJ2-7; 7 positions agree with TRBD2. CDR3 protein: CASRERLASYEQYF. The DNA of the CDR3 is TGCGCCAGCAGGGAGCGACTAGCCTCTTACGAGCAGTACTTC.